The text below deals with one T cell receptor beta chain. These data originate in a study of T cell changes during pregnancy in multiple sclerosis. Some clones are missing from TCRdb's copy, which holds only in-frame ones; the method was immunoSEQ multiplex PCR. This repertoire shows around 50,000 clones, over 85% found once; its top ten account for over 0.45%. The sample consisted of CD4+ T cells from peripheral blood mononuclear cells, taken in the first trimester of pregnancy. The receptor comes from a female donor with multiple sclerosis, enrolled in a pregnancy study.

CDR3 nucleotides: TGTGCCAGCAGTTTGGCGGGGGGGCAAGATACGCAGTATTTT. Its translation is CASSLAGGQDTQYF. The chain employs TRBV28 and TRBJ2-3; 9 nucleotides agree with TRBD2. Germline loops: CDR1 MDHEN, CDR2 SYDVKM. There are 14 residues in the CDR3. Germline trimming cut 3 bases from V and 5 bases from J; bases unmatched to any gene: 3.